This T cell receptor (beta chain) was sequenced for a study of neurological immune-mediated disorders. In its sample, this clonotype was seen many times. Trimming pared 4 bases from V and 8 bases from J, leaving 19 bases between. Germline V CDR1 and CDR2: SGHRS, YFSETQ. The CDR3 runs to 15 residues. By 5'RACE with 10-nucleotide random UMIs, the cDNA was made. One entry per CDR3 protein, called by TCRdb with MiXCR from the 5' RACE reads. The repertoire includes 120,000 or so distinct CDR3 sequences, more than 2.5% of them detected once, and 1.3% sits in the top ten. Preparation of the unsorted libraries drew on 2 million PBMCs stored at -80 C.

Material for sequencing was PBMCs. This sequence joins TRBV5-1 and TRBJ2-1; tentative D call: TRBD1 (5 bases). This clonotype originated in a woman aged 30 to 39 with multiple sclerosis. For the CDR3, the DNA is TGCGCCAGCAGCACGGCCGGGCCCAGGACATATGAGCAGTTCTTC. Translated, it gives CASSTAGPRTYEQFF.